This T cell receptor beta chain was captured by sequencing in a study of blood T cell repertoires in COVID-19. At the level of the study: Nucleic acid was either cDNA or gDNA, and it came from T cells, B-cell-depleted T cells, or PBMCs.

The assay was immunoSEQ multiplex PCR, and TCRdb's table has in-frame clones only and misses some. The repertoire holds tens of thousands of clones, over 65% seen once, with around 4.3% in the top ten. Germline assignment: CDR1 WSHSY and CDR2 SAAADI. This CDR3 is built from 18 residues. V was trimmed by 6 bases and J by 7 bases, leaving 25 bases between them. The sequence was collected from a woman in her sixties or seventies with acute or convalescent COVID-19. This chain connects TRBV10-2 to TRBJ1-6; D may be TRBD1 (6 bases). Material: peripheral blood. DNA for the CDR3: TGCGCCAGCAGCGAAATCCCCGGGACACTAACACCGAATTCACCCCTCCACTTT. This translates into CASSEIPGTLTPNSPLHF.